The 12 T cell receptor beta chains listed next were all sequenced from one sample in a study of OX40 agonist ivuxolimab in advanced cancers. Using immunoSEQ multiplex PCR, the repertoire was profiled, and TCRdb retains in-frame clones only, with some absent. The repertoire holds about 42,000 clones, approximately 90% seen once, with about 5.5% in the top ten. Sequences were derived from CD4+ or CD8+ T cells sorted from blood, sampled in a trial of the OX40 agonist ivuxolimab. These receptors came from an adult with an advanced solid tumor such as melanoma, head and neck, liver or kidney cancer.

The rearrangement uses TRBV7-2 and TRBJ2-7; D tentatively fits TRBD1 or TRBD2 (5 bases each). CDR1 is SGHTA, CDR2 FQGNSA, per germline. This CDR3 contains 14 residues. V dropped 5 bases and J dropped 2 bases, with 13 bases sitting between them. CDR3 residues: CASSTGTTAYEQYF. The CDR3 region has the DNA TGTGCCAGCAGCACTGGGACGACCGCCTACGAGCAGTACTTC.

V usage is TRBV14 and J usage is TRBJ2-1; D is undetermined. V was shortened by 0 bases and J by 4 bases, with 7 bases between the two germline ends. CDR1 and CDR2 from the germline V gene are SGHDN and FVKESK. This CDR3 spans 14 amino acids. This CDR3 reads CASSQDLLYNEQFF. The CDR3 nucleotides are TGTGCCAGCAGCCAAGATCTGTTGTACAATGAGCAGTTCTTC.

This chain uses TRBV10-1 with TRBJ2-2; D is possibly TRBD1 (5 bases). The germline V gene has CDR1 WNHNN and CDR2 SYGVQD (reference sequence). The CDR3 covers 14 residues. The germline V and J ends were trimmed by 8 bases and 5 bases, with 15 bases remaining between them. In DNA, the CDR3 is TGCGCCAGCGCCCGGGCTCCAGGGACCGGGGAGCTGTTTTTT. It translates to CASARAPGTGELFF.

This sequence joins TRBV1 and TRBJ2-7; the table's TRBD2 call for D was not verified on the DNA. TRBV1 is described as a pseudogene. This CDR3 is 13 amino acids long. CDR3 bases: TGCACCGGCAGCCAAGACAAGGCGGTTTGGCAGTACTTC. Translated: CTGSQDKAVWQYF.

The chain links TRBV4-2 to TRBJ2-1; D gene ambiguous. V was clipped by 1 base and J by 6 bases, with 13 bases between them. Germline-derived CDR1 and CDR2 are LGHNA and YNFKEQ. This CDR3 is built from 15 residues. The CDR3, as DNA: TGTGCCAGCAGCCAAGCAGACATGTACCGCAATGAGCAGTTCTTC. Its protein is CASSQADMYRNEQFF.

This rearrangement joins TRBV19 to TRBJ2-3; no definite D call. The germline V gene encodes CDR1 LNHDA and CDR2 SQIVND (reference sequence). The CDR3 covers 15 residues. Trimming cost V 3 bases and J 4 bases, with 14 bases left between them. CDR3 in amino acids: CASSISGGQADTQYF. The CDR3 coding sequence is TGTGCCAGTAGTATTTCGGGTGGTCAGGCAGATACGCAGTATTTT. Looking up the rest from reference TRBV19 and TRBJ2-3 gives the full variable domain: DGGITQSPKYLFRKEGQNVTLSCEQNLNHDAMYWYRQDPGQGLRLIYYSQIVNDFQKGDIAEGYSVSREKKESFPLTVTSAQKNPTAFYLCASSISGGQADTQYFGPGTRLTVL.

As for this clone: Other DNA sequences in the same sample also yield this CDR3. V is TRBV18 and J is TRBJ2-7, with D possibly matching TRBD2 (6 bases). Trimming left V 3 bases short and J 1 base short, with 10 bases between. The CDR3 consists of 14 residues. The germline V gene encodes CDR1 KGHSH and CDR2 LQKENI. The CDR3 coding sequence is TGTGCCAGCTCACCCCCGGGACTTTCCTACGAGCAGTACTTC. Protein: CASSPPGLSYEQYF.

The V call is TRBV19, the J call TRBJ2-7; 9 positions agree with TRBD1. The V and J ends lost 5 bases and 5 bases, in that order; junction bases with no gene match: 7. This CDR3 is built from 14 residues. Germline CDR1 and CDR2: LNHDA and SQIVND (reference sequence). CDR3 nucleotide sequence: TGTGCCAGTAGTCCCGGGACAGGGTTCCACGAGCAGTACTTC. Translation gives CASSPGTGFHEQYF. Looking up the rest from reference TRBV19 and TRBJ2-7 gives the full variable domain: DGGITQSPKYLFRKEGQNVTLSCEQNLNHDAMYWYRQDPGQGLRLIYYSQIVNDFQKGDIAEGYSVSREKKESFPLTVTSAQKNPTAFYLCASSPGTGFHEQYFGPGTRLTVT.

This clone was seen only a few times. The chain has TRBV2 and TRBJ2-7; no definite D call. The CDR3 has 13 residues. Trimming shortened V by 4 bases and J by 2 bases, and 9 bases separated the two germline ends. CDR1 and CDR2 (germline): SNHLY, FYNNEI. The CDR3 DNA is TGTGCCAGCAGTGTCCGTAACGCCTACGAGCAGTACTTC. Its protein product is CASSVRNAYEQYF.

The rearrangement links TRBV28 to TRBJ1-2; D is ambiguous. The CDR3 consists of 14 residues. V lost 6 bases and J 8 bases, leaving 19 bases between the germline ends. Germline-derived CDR1 and CDR2 are MDHEN and SYDVKM. In nucleotides, the CDR3 is TGTGCCAGCAGGGACCCACAATACGCCGCCGGCTACACCTTC. Protein product: CASRDPQYAAGYTF.

This sequence joins TRBV19 and TRBJ2-3, with D possibly TRBD1 on 6 matching bases. This CDR3 has 14 amino acids. Trimming took 7 bases from V and 6 from J, leaving 17 bases between them. Germline V gene lookup returns CDR1 LNHDA and CDR2 SQIVND (reference sequence). CDR3 region: CASTRGQRWDTQYF. CDR3 sequence (DNA): TGTGCCAGTACTCGCGGACAGCGATGGGATACGCAGTATTTT.

This clone was found a few times. The chain couples TRBV5-6 to TRBJ1-5; 8 nucleotides line up with TRBD1. Germline V gives CDR1 SGHDT, CDR2 YYEEEE. The V gene end was trimmed by 4 bases and the J gene end by 5 bases; junction bases not matched to a gene: 11. This CDR3 has 16 residues. CDR3 sequence reads: CASSHTRTGPDQPQHF. CDR3 bases: TGTGCCAGCAGCCACACACGGACAGGGCCAGATCAGCCCCAGCATTTT.